This entry lists 19 T cell receptor beta chains sequenced from one sample in a study of T cells in Graves' hyperthyroidism and ophthalmopathy. TCR beta CDR3 region amplification was performed from RNA transcripts. HTBI primers were the set used in a first-round RT-PCR of the TCR CDR3. TCRdb recomputed calls from the multiplex PCR reads with MiXCR, one row per CDR3 protein. The sample has a few hundred thousand distinct CDR3 sequences; roughly 50% are singletons. The sample taken for sequencing was peripheral blood or thyroid tissue (not recorded which). The origin of the receptors is a woman aged 18-29 years with Graves' hyperthyroidism.

This clonotype came up a few times. V gene TRBV24-1 combines with J gene TRBJ2-7; 9 bases match TRBD1. The germline gives CDR1 KGHDR, CDR2 SFDVKD. Trimming cost V 9 bases and J 3 bases; bases outside gene matches: 8. This CDR3 contains 14 residues. This CDR3 reads CATPPRTGVYEQYF. In DNA form, the CDR3 reads TGTGCCACCCCTCCTAGGACAGGGGTCTACGAGCAGTACTTC.

This clonotype was observed a single time. The chain joins TRBV7-9 to TRBJ2-2; D possibly corresponds to TRBD2 (6 bases). Between the trimmed V and J ends, which lost 5 bases and 5 bases, there was a span of 12 bases. Germline CDR1 reads SEHNR; CDR2 reads FQNEAQ (reference sequence). This CDR3 has 14 residues. The CDR3 is CASSKLAGTGELFF. In nucleotides, the CDR3 is TGTGCCAGCAGCAAACTGGCGGGGACCGGGGAGCTGTTTTTT. Combining the CDR3 with reference TRBV7-9 and TRBJ2-2 gives the whole variable domain DTGVSQNPRHKITKRGQNVTFRCDPISEHNRLYWYRQTLGQGPEFLTYFQNEAQLEKSRLLSDRFSAERPKGSFSTLEIQRTEQGDSAMYLCASSKLAGTGELFFGEGSRLTVL.

The V and J genes are TRBV5-1 and TRBJ2-5; 10 positions agree with TRBD2. CDR1 SGHRS and CDR2 YFSETQ come from the germline V gene. Unmatched junction bases numbered 8, after V lost 3 bases and J lost 3 bases. The CDR3 has 16 amino acids. Here the CDR3 reads CASSYWPAGGEETQYF. CDR3 DNA sequence: TGCGCCAGCAGCTACTGGCCAGCGGGAGGGGAAGAGACCCAGTACTTC.

Note on this clonotype: A read error may account for a junction end that differs from germline. The gene calls are TRBV25-1 and TRBJ1-2, with 9 bases matching TRBD1. CDR1 is MGHDK, CDR2 SYGVNS, per germline. There are 17 residues in the CDR3. CDR3 nucleotide sequence: TGCGCCAGCAGACTCCGGGACAGGGAAGGCACGGCCTATGGCTACACCTTC. Its protein product is CASRLRDREGTAYGYTF.

This chain uses TRBV2 with TRBJ1-5; D not resolved. Germline loops: CDR1 SNHLY, CDR2 FYNNEI. The CDR3 contains 14 residues. V lost 2 bases to trimming and J lost 6 bases, with 11 bases between them. The CDR3 loop is CASSENREVQPQHF. In nucleotides, the CDR3 is TGTGCCAGCAGTGAAAACAGAGAAGTTCAGCCCCAGCATTTT.

The CDR3 DNA reads as TGTGCCATCAGTGAGGAGGGGTACACCATATATTTT. Amino acids: CAISEEGYTIYF. V usage is TRBV10-3 and J usage is TRBJ1-3; the D gene is possibly TRBD1 (5 bases). The germline gives CDR1 ENHRY, CDR2 SYGVKD. V lost 2 bases and J lost 8, with 7 bases in between. CDR3 length: 12 amino acids.

Comment on this clonotype: The junction does not match germline at one end; this may be a read error. V usage is TRBV2 and J usage is TRBJ2-7; D perhaps matches TRBD1 (5 bases). In germline, CDR1 is SNHLY, CDR2 FYNNEI. The CDR3 spans 12 residues. The CDR3 protein is CAGRVETYEQYF. Written as DNA, the CDR3 is TGTGCCGGCAGGGTGGAGACCTACGAGCAGTACTTC.

This clonotype was seen only a few times. The chain couples TRBV6-5 to TRBJ1-6, with D hard to call. This CDR3 is built from 14 residues. Germline-derived CDR1 and CDR2 are MNHEY and SVGAGI. V was shortened by 4 bases and J by 5 bases, with 9 bases between the two germline ends. The CDR3 coding sequence is TGTGCCAGCAGTTTTACTGCAGATAATTCACCCCTCCACTTT. This encodes CASSFTADNSPLHF.

Many counts were recorded for this clonotype. The chain combines TRBV7-6 with TRBJ2-5, with a weak D call TRBD2 (5 bases). The V and J ends lost 1 base and 2 bases respectively, with 8 bases between them. Germline CDR1 SGHVS, CDR2 FNYEAQ. The CDR3 is made up of 14 amino acids. CDR3 nucleotide sequence: TGTGCCAGCAGCTTAGGGACTCATCAAGAGACCCAGTACTTC. It codes for CASSLGTHQETQYF.

This clonotype was detected many times. J is TRBJ2-3 and V is TRBV7-8; TRBD2 agrees at 8 bases. Germline CDR1 and CDR2: SGHVS and FQNEAQ. The V and J ends lost 2 bases and 5 bases, in that order; junction bases with no gene match: 0. The CDR3 runs to 13 residues. For the CDR3, the DNA is TGTGCCAGCAGCTTACTAGCGGGAGATACGCAGTATTTT. This encodes CASSLLAGDTQYF. The whole variable domain, filled in from reference TRBV7-8 and TRBJ2-3, reads GAGVSQSPRYKVAKRGQDVALRCDPISGHVSLFWYQQALGQGPEFLTYFQNEAQLDKSGLPSDRFFAERPEGSVSTLKIQRTQQEDSAVYLCASSLLAGDTQYFGPGTRLTVL.

This clonotype has only a few counts. This chain uses TRBV19 with TRBJ1-5; 10 nucleotides agree with TRBD1. The V and J ends lost 3 bases and 0 bases, in that order; junction bases with no gene match: 5. The CDR3 spans 17 residues. From germline, CDR1 is LNHDA and CDR2 SQIVND (reference sequence). In DNA form, the CDR3 reads TGTGCCAGTAGTATGGGACAGGGGACCGATAGCAATCAGCCCCAGCATTTT. This translates into CASSMGQGTDSNQPQHF.

CDR3 residues: CSAPWGSGKSYEQYF. In DNA form, the CDR3 reads TGCAGTGCTCCCTGGGGTAGCGGGAAATCCTACGAGCAGTACTTC. The V gene is TRBV20-1, the J gene TRBJ2-7, with 8 positions matching TRBD2. The ends lost 5 bases at V and 1 base at J; junction bases unmatched: 10. The CDR3 loop spans 15 amino acids. Germline V CDR1 and CDR2: DFQATT, SNEGSKA (reference sequence).

The chain recombines TRBV20-1 with TRBJ1-6; D unclear. CDR1 is DFQATT, CDR2 SNEGSKA, per germline (reference sequence). The CDR3 runs 15 residues. The V and J ends lost 5 bases and 0 bases respectively, with 11 bases between them. CDR3 in DNA: TGCAGTGCTCCCGAGGAGGGCTCCTATAATTCACCCCTCCACTTT. Amino acids: CSAPEEGSYNSPLHF.

The rearrangement links TRBV12-3 or TRBV12-4 to TRBJ1-6; no firm D call. V was pared by 5 bases and J by 1 base, with 12 bases between. The CDR3 spans 16 residues. CDR3 in amino acids: CASSPSRRSYNSPLHF. CDR3 nucleotide sequence: TGTGCCAGCAGTCCGTCCAGGAGATCCTATAATTCACCCCTCCACTTT.

The genes are TRBV25-1 and TRBJ1-2; D is possibly TRBD1 (5 bases). CDR1 and CDR2 (germline): MGHDK, SYGVNS. CDR3 length: 12 residues. V was pared by 8 bases and J by 8 bases, with 15 bases between. CDR3 nucleotide sequence: TGTGCCAGCCCCTGGGTGGGGCGCGGCTACACCTTC. The encoded protein is CASPWVGRGYTF.

This sequence joins TRBV7-2 and TRBJ1-5; D is unclear. The CDR3 is made up of 15 amino acids. CDR1 SGHTA and CDR2 FQGNSA come from the germline V gene. Trimming stripped 1 base from V and 4 bases from J, with 11 bases between. The CDR3 sequence: CASSLDSGVNQPQHF. In DNA, the CDR3 is TGTGCCAGCAGCTTAGATTCGGGAGTAAATCAGCCCCAGCATTTT.

J is TRBJ2-5 and V is TRBV7-2, with 8 bases lining up with TRBD2. V lost 6 bases to trimming and J lost 4 bases; unmatched junction nucleotides: 10. Germline-derived CDR1 and CDR2 are SGHTA and FQGNSA. This CDR3 region has 15 residues. Here the CDR3 DNA reads TGTGCCAGCAGTCCCCTTAGCGGGAAGGGAGAGACCCAGTACTTC. Amino acid sequence: CASSPLSGKGETQYF.

Notes on this clonotype: This may come from a read error, since a much larger clone is one base off. This chain connects TRBV7-9 to TRBJ2-5; 11 nucleotides match TRBD2. Germline loops: CDR1 SEHNR, CDR2 FQNEAQ (reference sequence). V gave up 5 bases and J gave up 4 bases; unmatched junction bases: 6. The CDR3 spans 15 residues. CDR3 residues: CASSASGRTAETQYF. The DNA for the CDR3 is TGTGCCAGCAGCGCTAGCGGGAGGACCGCAGAGACCCAGTACTTC.

V gene TRBV19 combines with J gene TRBJ1-1, with TRBD1 matching over 8 bases. Germline-derived CDR1 and CDR2 are LNHDA and SQIVND (reference sequence). The length of the CDR3 is 15 residues. V lost 4 bases to trimming and J lost 0 bases; unmatched junction nucleotides: 4. CDR3 in amino acids: CASSTRGLLNTEAFF. The CDR3 DNA follows: TGTGCCAGTAGTACCAGGGGGCTCTTGAACACTGAAGCTTTCTTT. The full variable domain, its missing parts supplied by reference TRBV19 and TRBJ1-1, is DGGITQSPKYLFRKEGQNVTLSCEQNLNHDAMYWYRQDPGQGLRLIYYSQIVNDFQKGDIAEGYSVSREKKESFPLTVTSAQKNPTAFYLCASSTRGLLNTEAFFGQGTRLTVV.